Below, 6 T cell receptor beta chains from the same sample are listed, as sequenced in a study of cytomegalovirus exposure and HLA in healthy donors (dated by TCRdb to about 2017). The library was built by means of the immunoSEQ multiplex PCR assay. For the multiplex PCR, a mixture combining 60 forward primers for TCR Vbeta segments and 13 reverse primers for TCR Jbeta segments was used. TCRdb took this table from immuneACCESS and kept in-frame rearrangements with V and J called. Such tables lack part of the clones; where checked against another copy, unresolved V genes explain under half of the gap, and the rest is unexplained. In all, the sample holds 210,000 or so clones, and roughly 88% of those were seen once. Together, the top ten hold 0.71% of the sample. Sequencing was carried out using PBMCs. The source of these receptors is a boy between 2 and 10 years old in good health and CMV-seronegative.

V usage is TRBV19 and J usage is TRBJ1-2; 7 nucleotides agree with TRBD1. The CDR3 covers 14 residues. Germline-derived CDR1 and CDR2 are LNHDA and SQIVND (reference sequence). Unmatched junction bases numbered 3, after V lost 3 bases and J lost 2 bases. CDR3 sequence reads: CASSMGQTNYGYTF. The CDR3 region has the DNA TGTGCCAGTAGTATGGGACAGACAAACTATGGCTACACCTTC.

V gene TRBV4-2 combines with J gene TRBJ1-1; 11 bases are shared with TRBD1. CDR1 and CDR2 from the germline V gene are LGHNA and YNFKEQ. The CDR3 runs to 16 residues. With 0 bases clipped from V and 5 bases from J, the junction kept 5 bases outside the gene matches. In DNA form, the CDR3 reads TGTGCCAGCAGCCAAGAGGACAGGGGGCTACGAACTGAAGCTTTCTTT. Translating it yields CASSQEDRGLRTEAFF.

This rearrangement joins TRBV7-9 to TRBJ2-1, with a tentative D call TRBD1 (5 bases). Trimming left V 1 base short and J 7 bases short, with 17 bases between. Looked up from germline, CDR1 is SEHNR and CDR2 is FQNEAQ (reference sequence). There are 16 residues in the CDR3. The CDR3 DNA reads TGTGCCAGCAGCTTAGTCGGTGGCAGGGTAATAAATGAGCAGTTCTTC. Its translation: CASSLVGGRVINEQFF. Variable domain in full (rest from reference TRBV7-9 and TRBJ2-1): DTGVSQNPRHKITKRGQNVTFRCDPISEHNRLYWYRQTLGQGPEFLTYFQNEAQLEKSRLLSDRFSAERPKGSFSTLEIQRTEQGDSAMYLCASSLVGGRVINEQFFGPGTRLTVL.

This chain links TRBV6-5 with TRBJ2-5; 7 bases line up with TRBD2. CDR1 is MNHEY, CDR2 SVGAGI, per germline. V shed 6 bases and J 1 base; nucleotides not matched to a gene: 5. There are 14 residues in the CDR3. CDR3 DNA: TGTGCCAGCAGCCGACTAGCAGCCCAAGAGACCCAGTACTTC. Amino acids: CASSRLAAQETQYF.

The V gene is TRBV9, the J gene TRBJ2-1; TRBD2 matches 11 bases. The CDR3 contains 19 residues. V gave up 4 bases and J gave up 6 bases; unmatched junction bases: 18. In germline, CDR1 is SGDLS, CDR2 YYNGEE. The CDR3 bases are TGTGCCAGCAGCAAAAGGGGGCTAGCGGGGGGCCAGGGCCCCAATGAGCAGTTCTTC. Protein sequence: CASSKRGLAGGQGPNEQFF.

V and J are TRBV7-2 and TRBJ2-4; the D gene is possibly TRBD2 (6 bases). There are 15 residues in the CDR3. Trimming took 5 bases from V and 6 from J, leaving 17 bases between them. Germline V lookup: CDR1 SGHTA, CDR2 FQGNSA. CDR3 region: CASSSLYGGVNIQYF. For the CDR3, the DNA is TGTGCCAGCAGCAGCTTATACGGCGGGGTAAACATTCAGTACTTC.